The source of this T cell receptor beta chain is a study of identical twins. General study findings and limits: Because invariant MAIT and iNKT cells could be present, zero-insertion analyses could be partly confounded.

This clonotype was recorded at least ten times. Its antigen is currently unknown. Healthy Caucasians alone served as donors. There are 12 residues in the CDR3. Germline-derived CDR1 and CDR2 are LNHNV and YYDKDF (reference sequence). V was clipped by 2 bases and J by 6 bases, with 5 bases between them. TCRdb redid the calling of the 5' RACE reads with MiXCR, one entry per CDR3 protein. The sample records approximately 94,000 distinct CDR3 sequences, about 5.6% being singletons. This chain links TRBV15 with TRBJ2-1, with D hard to call. Sequencing used memory T cells sorted from blood. The receptor comes from a woman in her 50s in good health. DNA for the CDR3: TGTGCCACCAGCAGACCTTTCAATGAGCAGTTCTTC. Translating gives CATSRPFNEQFF.